Presented here are 17 T cell receptor beta chains from one specimen sequenced in a study of tumor-infiltrating lymphocytes in primary liver carcinoma. Starting material for RNA and DNA co-extraction consisted of about 20-32 mg of unsorted bulk tissue. A constant-region primer primed TCR beta cDNA synthesis from 400 to 550 ng of total RNA. TCR beta libraries came from three nested multiplex PCR rounds using slightly modified ARM-PCR. Forward primers for TRBV1-TRBV30 and a C-beta reverse primer served the first two PCR rounds, at approximately 10 cycles each. A single record per CDR3 protein comes from TCRdb applying MiXCR to the multiplex PCR reads. The table lists approximately 99,000 distinct CDR3 sequences, 55% to 70% of them singletons. Sequences were obtained from liver tumor tissue from sampling region 5. As for subset: tumor region T5, tumor centre. The receptors come from a woman aged 55-75 years with primary liver carcinoma and hepatitis B virus infection.

With respect to this clonotype: Relative to the germline gene, one junction end is altered; a read error may explain this. The CDR3 DNA follows: TGCTGCGTTGAACCCGGCGTCGGGAGGAACGAGCAGTTCTTC. Translated, it gives CCVEPGVGRNEQFF. The V gene is TRBV29-1, the J gene TRBJ2-1, with TRBD2 matching 7 bases. The germline V gene has CDR1 SQVTM and CDR2 ANQGSEA. The CDR3 runs 14 residues.

For this clonotype: Likely a read error: the CDR3 ends without its conserved phenylalanine or tryptophan. The V and J genes are TRBV4-1 and TRBJ2-1; 10 nucleotides match TRBD2. The germline CDR1 and CDR2 sequences are MGHRA and YSYEKL. This CDR3 has 17 residues. The V segment lost 2 bases and the J segment 7 bases; nucleotides outside the gene matches: 11. The CDR3 sequence: CASSQPTLAGNINEQFS. The CDR3 DNA reads as TGCGCCAGCAGCCAACCCACACTAGCGGGGAATATTAATGAGCAGTTCTCC.

This clonotype has a single count. The chain uses TRBV2 and TRBJ1-1; TRBD1 matches at 7 bases. The junction had 21 bases not matched to a gene; V was cut back by 10 bases and J by 10 bases. This CDR3 region has 15 residues. Germline V gene lookup returns CDR1 SNHLY and CDR2 FYNNEI. CDR3 protein: CATQPLTGSPTGAFF. CDR3 DNA sequence: TGTGCCACACAACCACTGACAGGGTCCCCTACGGGAGCTTTCTTT.

On this clonotype itself: The junction does not match germline at one end; this may be a read error. The chain joins TRBV6-1 to TRBJ2-7; TRBD2 aligns across 8 bases. The CDR3 contains 15 residues. CDR1 is MNHNS and CDR2 is SASEGT in the germline V gene. Written as DNA, the CDR3 is TGTGCCAGCTGTGGGGCGAGCGGGAGCTCCTACAAGCAGTACTTC. Translation gives CASCGASGSSYKQYF.

On this clonotype itself: Its ends do not fully match the called genes, so a read error is possible. The CDR3 DNA sequence: TGTGCCAACAGCTTGAGGCACCACAAAAACATTCAGTACTTC. Protein sequence: CANSLRHHKNIQYF. The genes are TRBV5-6 and TRBJ2-4; the D is unclear. From germline, CDR1 is SGHDT and CDR2 YYEEEE. The CDR3 is 14 amino acids.

Worth noting for this clonotype: Relative to the germline gene, one junction end is altered; a read error may explain this. The chain combines TRBV6-1 with TRBJ2-1; 9 bases fit TRBD2. Germline V gene lookup returns CDR1 MNHNS and CDR2 SASEGT. This CDR3 contains 16 residues. The CDR3 coding sequence is TGTGCCAACAGTGGAAAACTAGCGGGTTCGTACAATGAGGAGTTCTTC. Translating gives CANSGKLAGSYNEEFF.

A single count supports this clonotype. Germline is not matched at one junction end, which may reflect a read error. The chain carries TRBV4-1 and TRBJ1-2; a possible D gene is TRBD1 (5 bases). CDR3 length: 15 amino acids. The germline gives CDR1 MGHRA, CDR2 YSYEKL. This CDR3 is CPSSQEPGGGYGYTF. The CDR3 nucleotides read TGCCCCAGCAGCCAAGAACCTGGGGGGGGCTATGGCTACACCTTC.

This clonotype was counted between two and nine times. A read error is likely, as this CDR3 ends without the conserved phenylalanine or tryptophan. The V and J genes are TRBV19 and TRBJ2-2; the D call may be TRBD1 or TRBD2 (5 bases each). The CDR3 runs 17 residues. Germline-derived CDR1 and CDR2 are LNHDA and SQIVND (reference sequence). V was cut by 5 bases and J by 5 bases, with 21 bases left in between. CDR3 sequence reads: CASSSPGPTVRTGELFS. The CDR3, as DNA: TGTGCCAGTAGTTCTCCGGGACCCACTGTGCGGACCGGGGAGCTGTTTTCT.

This clonotype has ten or more counts. The rearrangement joins TRBV6-2 or TRBV6-3 to TRBJ2-4, with D maybe TRBD1 (6 bases). V was clipped by 3 bases and J by 5 bases, with 11 bases between them. Germline V gives CDR1 MNHEY, CDR2 SVGEGT. This CDR3 has 14 amino acids. Written as DNA, the CDR3 is TGTGCCAGCAGTTATACAGGGCCACAAAACATTCAGTACTTC. It specifies CASSYTGPQNIQYF.

This clonotype has a count of ten or more. The chain is built from TRBV12-3 or TRBV12-4 and TRBJ2-1, with 9 bases that match TRBD1. The CDR3 contains 20 residues. V lost 6 bases, J lost 0 bases, and 18 bases stayed unmatched. This CDR3 is CASSPPPGQGGRSSYNEQFF. In DNA, the CDR3 is TGTGCCAGCAGCCCTCCCCCGGGACAGGGAGGGCGAAGCTCCTACAATGAGCAGTTCTTC.

A single count supports this clonotype. A much larger clone sits a single nucleotide away, making a read error possible. CDR3 region: CARSQRGAGRDTGELFF. The CDR3 DNA is TGTGCCCGCAGCCAAAGGGGGGCAGGGCGGGACACCGGGGAGCTGTTTTTT. The V gene is TRBV4-2, the J gene TRBJ2-2; D tentatively fits TRBD1 or TRBD2 (6 bases each). The CDR3 is 17 amino acids. Looked up from germline, CDR1 is LGHNA and CDR2 is YNFKEQ.

As concerns this clonotype: It is likely a read error, because the conserved phenylalanine at the end of the CDR3 is missing. This chain uses TRBV29-1 with TRBJ1-5, with TRBD1 identical over 10 bases. The CDR3 totals 14 residues. In germline, CDR1 is SQVTM, CDR2 ANQGSEA. In nucleotides, the CDR3 is TGCAGCGTTGCGGGACAGGGGATGGGTCAGGCCCAGCATGTT. As protein: CSVAGQGMGQAQHV.

This clonotype was detected a few times. The V gene is TRBV5-6, the J gene TRBJ2-4, with D uncertain. The CDR3 is 16 amino acids. CDR1 SGHDT and CDR2 YYEEEE come from the germline V gene. Trimming cost V 2 bases and J 0 bases, with 12 bases left between them. This CDR3 reads CASSLLRLLAKNIQYF. The CDR3, as DNA: TGTGCCAGCAGCTTACTACGGTTACTAGCCAAAAACATTCAGTACTTC.

In its sample, this clonotype was seen many times. CDR3 DNA: TGCAGCGTTGGGGGGCGCGGTAAAGAGACCCAGTACTTC. Residues: CSVGGRGKETQYF. V gene TRBV29-1 combines with J gene TRBJ2-5; perhaps TRBD1 as D (6 bases). V gave up 4 bases and J gave up 3 bases, with 12 bases separating them. Germline assignment: CDR1 SQVTM and CDR2 ANQGSEA. This CDR3 is built from 13 residues. Variable domain in full (rest from reference TRBV29-1 and TRBJ2-5): SAVISQKPSRDICQRGTSLTIQCQVDSQVTMMFWYRQQPGQSLTLIATANQGSEATYESGFVIDKFPISRPNLTFSTLTVSNMSPEDSSIYLCSVGGRGKETQYFGPGTRLLVL.

To note about this clonotype: A much larger clone differs by one base, so this may be a read error. The genes are TRBV5-8 and TRBJ2-7; 13 bases are shared with TRBD2. The CDR3 consists of 17 residues. Germline V gene sequence: CDR1 SGHTS, CDR2 YDEGEE. V lost 3 bases, J lost 1 base, and 7 bases stayed unmatched. Here the CDR3 DNA reads TGTGCCAGCAGCTCTGGACTAGCGGGAGATCATTCCTACGAGCAGTACTTC. It is translated as CASSSGLAGDHSYEQYF.

Worth noting for this clonotype: This could be a read error, since a much larger clone is one nucleotide away. The chain carries TRBV28 and TRBJ2-1; TRBD2 might be the D (5 bases). The CDR3 extends over 13 amino acids. Germline loops: CDR1 MDHEN, CDR2 SYDVKM. DNA of the CDR3: TGTGCCGGCAGACCGGGGAATGGGAATGAGCAGTTCTTC. Translating gives CAGRPGNGNEQFF.

This chain links TRBV19 with TRBJ2-1; 8 nucleotides line up with TRBD2. Trimming cost V 4 bases and J 9 bases; bases outside gene matches: 2. The CDR3 is 12 residues long. In germline, CDR1 is LNHDA, CDR2 SQIVND (reference sequence). For the CDR3, the DNA is TGTGCCAGTAGTAAGACTAGCGCTGAGCAGTTCTTC. This codes for CASSKTSAEQFF.